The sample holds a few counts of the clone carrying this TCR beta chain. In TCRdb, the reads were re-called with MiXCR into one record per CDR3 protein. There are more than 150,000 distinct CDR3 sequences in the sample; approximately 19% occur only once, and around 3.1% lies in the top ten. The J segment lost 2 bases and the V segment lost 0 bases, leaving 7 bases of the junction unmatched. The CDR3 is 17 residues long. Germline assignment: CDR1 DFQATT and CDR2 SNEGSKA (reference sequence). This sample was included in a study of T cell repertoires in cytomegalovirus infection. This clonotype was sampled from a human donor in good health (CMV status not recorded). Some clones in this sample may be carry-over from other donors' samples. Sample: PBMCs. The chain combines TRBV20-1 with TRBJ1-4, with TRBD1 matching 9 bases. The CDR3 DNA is TGCAGTGCTAGAGACAGGACAGGGGTCGGGACTAATGAAAAACTGTTTTTT. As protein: CSARDRTGVGTNEKLFF.